Below, 31 T cell receptor beta chains from the same sample are listed, as sequenced in a study of CD8+CD57+ T cells in acquired aplastic anemia. CDR3 and TCR beta VDJ profiling relied on a genomic DNA template. TCRdb itself ran the reads through MiXCR, one entry per CDR3 protein. This sample has hundreds of thousands of distinct CDR3 sequences, with around 32% found just once. Whoever was chosen for sequencing had shown CD8+CD57+ cell expansion by flow cytometry. Sequencing was done on a sample of sorted CD4+, CD8+, or CD8+CD57+ T cells (not recorded which) from PBMCs. Source of these receptors: a human donor with aplastic anemia.

On this clonotype itself: It may be a read error: a sequence one base away is much more abundant. The genes are TRBV20-1 and TRBJ1-2; D is ambiguous. Germline V CDR1 and CDR2: DFQATT, SNEGSKA (reference sequence). The CDR3 totals 15 residues. Here the CDR3 DNA reads TGCAGTGCTAGAATCCAAGGGCGGCGGAACTATGGCCACACCTTC. It codes for CSARIQGRRNYGHTF.

This chain links TRBV10-3 with TRBJ1-2, with TRBD1 as a possible D gene (5 bases). The CDR3 is made up of 13 amino acids. Trimming stripped 11 bases from V and 0 bases from J, with 13 bases between. Germline V lookup: CDR1 ENHRY, CDR2 SYGVKD. The CDR3 DNA reads TGTGCCGTCACCAGGGAAGCTAACTATGGCTACACCTTC. Translation: CAVTREANYGYTF.

The chain joins TRBV11-2 to TRBJ2-3; 8 bases map to TRBD2. Losses at the gene ends were 0 bases for V and 4 bases for J; bases not matched to a gene: 9. Per the germline V gene, CDR1 is SGHAT and CDR2 is FQNNGV. There are 17 residues in the CDR3. CDR3: CASSLERAGAGPDTQYF. For the CDR3, the DNA is TGTGCCAGCAGCTTAGAGAGAGCGGGAGCGGGCCCAGATACGCAGTATTTT.

This clonotype has a handful of counts. J is TRBJ1-1 and V is TRBV27; D perhaps matches TRBD1 (6 bases). The CDR3 is made up of 13 amino acids. Germline V lookup: CDR1 MNHEY, CDR2 SMNVEV (reference sequence). Trimming removed 7 bases at V and 4 bases at J, with 13 bases between. The CDR3 DNA is TGTGCCAGCACCACACAGGGTACCACTGAAGCTTTCTTT. It encodes CASTTQGTTEAFF.

This clonotype was found many times. V usage is TRBV19 and J usage is TRBJ2-5; 10 nucleotides align to TRBD2. This CDR3 region has 15 residues. J was trimmed by 2 bases and V by 4 bases; bases with no gene match: 4. Germline assignment: CDR1 LNHDA and CDR2 SQIVND (reference sequence). CDR3 coding DNA: TGTGCCAGTAGTACATCTAGCGGGAGACAAGAGACCCAGTACTTC. This codes for CASSTSSGRQETQYF. Full variable domain (rest looked up from reference TRBV19 and TRBJ2-5): DGGITQSPKYLFRKEGQNVTLSCEQNLNHDAMYWYRQDPGQGLRLIYYSQIVNDFQKGDIAEGYSVSREKKESFPLTVTSAQKNPTAFYLCASSTSSGRQETQYFGPGTRLLVL.

This clonotype came up a few times. V and J are TRBV7-9 and TRBJ2-5, with no clear D. Trimming took 4 bases from V and 3 from J, leaving 3 bases between them. The CDR3 is 11 residues long. CDR1 and CDR2 (germline): SEHNR, FQNEAQ (reference sequence). CDR3 nucleotide sequence: TGTGCCAGCAGCTGGGAAGAGACCCAGTACTTC. It codes for CASSWEETQYF.

This clonotype was recorded at least ten times. The chain couples TRBV24-1 to TRBJ1-1; D perhaps matches TRBD1 (5 bases). Germline CDR1 reads KGHDR; CDR2 reads SFDVKD. The V and J ends lost 0 bases and 10 bases respectively, with 14 bases between them. The CDR3 length is 14 residues. The chain's CDR3 is CATSDLRGAEGAFF. The CDR3 DNA reads as TGTGCCACCAGTGATTTGAGAGGGGCGGAAGGAGCTTTCTTT.

This clonotype showed up many times. The chain links TRBV20-1 to TRBJ1-3; D not certain. The CDR3 totals 12 residues. Deletions cut 1 base from V and 7 bases from J, with 8 bases between. CDR1 is DFQATT and CDR2 is SNEGSKA in the germline V gene (reference sequence). The CDR3 sequence: CSARAEFNTIYF. The DNA for the CDR3 is TGCAGTGCTAGAGCGGAATTCAACACCATATATTTT.

This clonotype came up a few times. The rearrangement links TRBV2 to TRBJ2-7; tentative D call: TRBD1 (6 bases). This CDR3 has 14 residues. Germline V gives CDR1 SNHLY, CDR2 FYNNEI. The ends were cut back, 7 bases at V and 0 bases at J, with 13 bases in the middle. The CDR3 reads CASTQWTDSYEQYF. The CDR3 bases are TGTGCCAGCACCCAGTGGACAGACTCCTACGAGCAGTACTTC.

This clonotype has at least ten counts. This chain joins TRBV6-1 and TRBJ1-6; no clear D. V lost 6 bases and J 14 bases, leaving 11 bases between the germline ends. This CDR3 is 11 amino acids long. Per the germline V gene, CDR1 is MNHNS and CDR2 is SASEGT. The CDR3 loop reads CASRTLSALHF. The CDR3 nucleotides read TGTGCCAGCAGAACACTTTCCGCCCTCCACTTT.

This clonotype occurred a few times. The CDR3 protein is CASSGGDRGIPYYNEQFF. CDR3 DNA sequence: TGTGCCAGCAGCGGGGGGGACAGGGGAATTCCTTATTACAATGAGCAGTTCTTC. The chain links TRBV9 to TRBJ2-1, with 10 bases that match TRBD1. CDR3 length: 18 residues. V was clipped by 3 bases and J by 4 bases; unmatched bases: 13. Germline V gene lookup returns CDR1 SGDLS and CDR2 YYNGEE.

This rearrangement joins TRBV9 to TRBJ2-3; 10 bases are shared with TRBD2. This CDR3 comprises 16 residues. V lost 0 bases to trimming and J lost 6 bases; unmatched junction nucleotides: 7. Germline V gene sequence: CDR1 SGDLS, CDR2 YYNGEE. The DNA for the CDR3 is TGTGCCAGCAGCGTAGTGGCTAGCGGGAGTTCGGATACGCAGTATTTT. It translates to CASSVVASGSSDTQYF.

The chain is built from TRBV13 and TRBJ2-5; D gene uncertain. The CDR3 sequence is 17 residues long. From germline, CDR1 is PRHDT and CDR2 FYEKMQ (reference sequence). The germline V and J ends were trimmed by 0 bases and 1 base, with 15 bases remaining between them. As DNA, the CDR3 is TGTGCCAGCAGCTTAGGTGCGGTGGGCGGACCCCAAGAGACCCAGTACTTC. Translation gives CASSLGAVGGPQETQYF.

On this clonotype itself: Being one base from a much bigger clone, this may be a read error. This chain links TRBV10-3 with TRBJ2-2, with 7 bases lining up with TRBD1. The CDR3 has 14 amino acids. Germline values: CDR1 ENHRY, CDR2 SYGVKD. The CDR3 here is CAITGTENTGELSF. Written as DNA, the CDR3 is TGTGCCATCACCGGGACAGAGAACACCGGGGAGCTGTCTTTT.

The chain links TRBV24-1 to TRBJ2-1; 11 bases line up with TRBD2. CDR3 length: 16 amino acids. Germline trimming cut 5 bases from V and 3 bases from J; bases unmatched to any gene: 5. CDR1 is KGHDR, CDR2 SFDVKD, per germline. CDR3 residues: CATSAWGLADYNEQFF. CDR3 DNA sequence: TGTGCCACCAGTGCTTGGGGACTAGCGGACTACAATGAGCAGTTCTTC.

This chain links TRBV20-1 with TRBJ1-2; D is uncertain. The CDR3 totals 13 residues. Germline assignment: CDR1 DFQATT and CDR2 SNEGSKA (reference sequence). The ends were cut back, 0 bases at V and 1 base at J, with 6 bases in the middle. The CDR3 nucleotides read TGCAGTGCTAGAGAAGGGCTTAACTATGGCTACACCTTC. Its translation: CSAREGLNYGYTF.

The rearrangement uses TRBV14 and TRBJ1-4; the D gene is possibly TRBD1 (6 bases). The CDR3 runs to 14 residues. V lost 1 base and J lost 7, with 10 bases in between. The V gene's germline CDR1 is SGHDN and CDR2 FVKESK. The CDR3, as DNA: TGTGCCAGCAGCCAAGTCAGGGGCGGTGAAAAACTGTTTTTT. It yields the protein CASSQVRGGEKLFF. The full variable domain, its missing parts supplied by reference TRBV14 and TRBJ1-4, is EAGVTQFPSHSVIEKGQTVTLRCDPISGHDNLYWYRRVMGKEIKFLLHFVKESKQDESGMPNNRFLAERTGGTYSTLKVQPAELEDSGVYFCASSQVRGGEKLFFGSGTQLSVL.

This clonotype was detected a few times. V gene TRBV5-1 combines with J gene TRBJ1-4; TRBD1 is a possible D gene (5 bases). The CDR3 is made up of 13 amino acids. Germline V lookup: CDR1 SGHRS, CDR2 YFSETQ. The ends were cut back, 3 bases at V and 4 bases at J, with 7 bases in the middle. The CDR3 sequence: CASSSGYNEKLFF. CDR3 coding DNA: TGCGCCAGCAGCTCAGGGTATAATGAAAAACTGTTTTTT.

This clonotype was recorded a few times. The V call is TRBV20-1, the J call TRBJ1-4; perhaps TRBD1 as D (5 bases). Germline assignment: CDR1 DFQATT and CDR2 SNEGSKA (reference sequence). CDR3 length equals 12 residues. V was trimmed by 5 bases and J by 8 bases, leaving 12 bases between them. As DNA, the CDR3 is TGCAGTGCTTGGGGGACCGCCGAAAAACTGTTTTTT. Amino acids: CSAWGTAEKLFF.

The rearrangement joins TRBV20-1 to TRBJ2-1, with 8 positions matching TRBD2. Germline assignment: CDR1 DFQATT and CDR2 SNEGSKA (reference sequence). V gave up 3 bases and J gave up 9 bases; unmatched junction bases: 4. CDR3 length equals 12 residues. This CDR3 is CSASGGASEQFF. CDR3 nucleotides: TGCAGTGCTAGCGGGGGGGCGAGTGAGCAGTTCTTC.

This clonotype appeared a few times. J is TRBJ1-1 and V is TRBV10-1; TRBD1 might be the D (6 bases). V lost 3 bases, J lost 4 bases, and 15 bases lay in between. Germline assignment: CDR1 WNHNN and CDR2 SYGVQD (reference sequence). This CDR3 spans 15 amino acids. In DNA, the CDR3 is TGCGCCAGCAGTGAATACAGGGAAGGTACCACTGAAGCTTTCTTT. Protein sequence: CASSEYREGTTEAFF.

This CDR3 is CASSYDRGYQPQHF. The CDR3 DNA is TGTGCCAGCAGTTACGACAGGGGCTATCAGCCCCAGCATTTT. This chain joins TRBV28 and TRBJ1-5, with 8 bases matching TRBD1. V lost 4 bases and J lost 5; bases outside the gene matches: 4. Germline lookup yields CDR1 MDHEN and CDR2 SYDVKM. This CDR3 has 14 residues. Full variable domain (remainder filled in from reference TRBV28 and TRBJ1-5): DVKVTQSSRYLVKRTGEKVFLECVQDMDHENMFWYRQDPGLGLRLIYFSYDVKMKEKGDIPEGYSVSREKKERFSLILESASTNQTSMYLCASSYDRGYQPQHFGDGTRLSIL.

This clonotype was seen only once. The chain is built from TRBV5-1 and TRBJ2-5, with D possibly matching TRBD2 (5 bases). CDR3 length equals 15 residues. The germline V and J ends were trimmed by 2 bases and 0 bases, with 11 bases remaining between them. Germline loops: CDR1 SGHRS, CDR2 YFSETQ. CDR3 in DNA: TGCGCCAGCAGCTTAAATACGGGGAACCAAGAGACCCAGTACTTC. This sequence encodes CASSLNTGNQETQYF.

This clonotype occurred a few times. In DNA, the CDR3 is TGTGCCAGCAGTTTTACGGGGGTCTCCTACGAGCAGTACTTC. It yields the protein CASSFTGVSYEQYF. The V gene is TRBV2, the J gene TRBJ2-7; TRBD2 is a possible D gene (6 bases). The CDR3 is 14 amino acids. V was pared by 5 bases and J by 0 bases, with 11 bases between. Germline CDR1 reads SNHLY; CDR2 reads FYNNEI. Based on the CDR3 plus reference TRBV2 and TRBJ2-7, the full variable domain is EPEVTQTPSHQVTQMGQEVILRCVPISNHLYFYWYRQILGQKVEFLVSFYNNEISEKSEIFDDQFSVERPDGSNFTLKIRSTKLEDSAMYFCASSFTGVSYEQYFGPGTRLTVT.

This clonotype was recorded a few times. This rearrangement joins TRBV11-1 to TRBJ1-2; 7 positions agree with TRBD1. This CDR3 has 15 residues. Germline CDR1 reads SGHAT; CDR2 reads FQDESV (reference sequence). Trimming removed 8 bases from V and 3 bases from J; junction bases left unmatched: 12. CDR3 in amino acids: CASGWNRGRDYGYTF. The CDR3 nucleotides are TGTGCCAGCGGCTGGAACAGGGGCCGTGACTATGGCTACACCTTC.

There are a few counts of this clonotype. For the CDR3, the DNA is TGCAGTGCTAACTGGGGTGAGCAGTTCTTC. As protein: CSANWGEQFF. The chain combines TRBV20-1 with TRBJ2-1; the D is unclear. Between the trimmed V and J ends, which lost 4 bases and 9 bases, there was a span of 7 bases. This CDR3 has 10 residues. Germline loops: CDR1 DFQATT, CDR2 SNEGSKA (reference sequence).

This clonotype was counted only a few times. The chain combines TRBV28 with TRBJ2-7, with D possibly matching TRBD1 (5 bases). Germline-derived CDR1 and CDR2 are MDHEN and SYDVKM. The CDR3 is made up of 12 amino acids. V was shortened by 6 bases and J by 3 bases, with 9 bases between the two germline ends. CDR3 sequence reads: CASRLTGYEQYF. The CDR3, as DNA: TGTGCCAGCAGACTAACAGGCTACGAGCAGTACTTC.

This clonotype was detected ten times or more. The rearrangement links TRBV2 to TRBJ1-1; the D is unclear. Germline assignment: CDR1 SNHLY and CDR2 FYNNEI. Trimming took 3 bases from V and 4 from J, leaving 12 bases between them. The CDR3 totals 14 residues. CDR3 region: CASSDGGSGTEAFF. The CDR3 DNA is TGTGCCAGCAGTGATGGAGGGTCGGGCACTGAAGCTTTCTTT.

Only a few counts were recorded for this clonotype. V and J are TRBV6-1 and TRBJ1-5; D call uncertain. V lost 8 bases to trimming and J lost 1 base, with 12 bases between them. The CDR3 sequence is 14 residues long. The V gene's germline CDR1 is MNHNS and CDR2 SASEGT. The CDR3, as DNA: TGTGCCAGCCGGAGGTTGGGGAGCAATCAGCCCCAGCATTTT. It is translated as CASRRLGSNQPQHF.

The chain employs TRBV7-9 and TRBJ2-2; D possibly corresponds to TRBD2 (5 bases). The ends were cut back, 5 bases at V and 8 bases at J, with 9 bases in the middle. The CDR3 sequence is 12 residues long. The germline gives CDR1 SEHNR, CDR2 FQNEAQ (reference sequence). In nucleotides, the CDR3 is TGTGCCAGCAGCCACGGGGAGGGGGAGCTGTTTTTT. Translated: CASSHGEGELFF. Filled out from reference TRBV7-9 and TRBJ2-2, the complete variable domain reads DTGVSQNPRHKITKRGQNVTFRCDPISEHNRLYWYRQTLGQGPEFLTYFQNEAQLEKSRLLSDRFSAERPKGSFSTLEIQRTEQGDSAMYLCASSHGEGELFFGEGSRLTVL.

The sample holds a few counts of this clonotype. This chain connects TRBV5-1 to TRBJ2-5; TRBD1 aligns across 7 bases. V trimming: 0 bases; J trimming: 5 bases; junction bases outside the gene matches: 1. The CDR3 spans 13 residues. Germline V gene data show CDR1 as SGHRS and CDR2 as YFSETQ. CDR3 sequence reads: CASSLEGAETQYF. Written as DNA, the CDR3 is TGCGCCAGCAGCTTGGAGGGGGCGGAGACCCAGTACTTC.